This entry lists 5 T cell receptor beta chains sequenced from one sample in a study of OX40 agonist ivuxolimab in advanced cancers. Libraries were made using the immunoSEQ multiplex PCR assay. What TCRdb holds here is the immuneACCESS table cut down to in-frame rearrangements. Part of the clones is not present; checked against another copy, under half of the missing clones reflect an unresolved V gene, and the others are unexplained. Recorded for this sample are 40,000 to 60,000 clones; roughly 81% of them occurred a single time. Around 7% of the sample belongs to the ten largest clones. The sequencing used CD4+ or CD8+ T cells sorted from blood, collected in a trial of the OX40 agonist ivuxolimab. These receptor sequences come from an adult with an advanced solid tumor such as melanoma, head and neck, liver or kidney cancer.

V and J are TRBV5-4 and TRBJ2-5; unclear D gene. This CDR3 has 13 amino acids. V shed 0 bases and J shed 7 bases, with 10 bases lying between them. Germline assignment: CDR1 SGHNT and CDR2 YYREEE (reference sequence). This CDR3 is CASSLATARTQYF. Here the CDR3 DNA reads TGTGCCAGCAGCTTGGCCACAGCTAGGACCCAGTACTTC.

This rearrangement joins TRBV15 to TRBJ1-4; 7 bases are shared with TRBD1. Trimming at V came to 3 bases and at J to 7 bases, leaving 11 bases not matched to a gene. The CDR3 extends over 16 amino acids. Germline values: CDR1 LNHNV, CDR2 YYDKDF (reference sequence). CDR3: CATSSLGSTGSEKLFF. The CDR3 bases are TGTGCCACCAGCAGCCTCGGTTCGACAGGGAGTGAAAAACTGTTTTTT.

This chain links TRBV30 with TRBJ2-5; a weak D match, TRBD2 (6 bases). The germline gives CDR1 GTSNPN, CDR2 SVGIG (reference sequence). The V gene lost 2 bases and the J gene lost 2 bases, with 9 bases spanning the gap. CDR3 size: 13 residues. The CDR3 is CAWSRRVQETQYF. The CDR3 nucleotides are TGTGCCTGGAGTCGGAGGGTACAAGAGACCCAGTACTTC.

This chain joins TRBV13 and TRBJ1-3, with D unresolved. Looked up from germline, CDR1 is PRHDT and CDR2 is FYEKMQ (reference sequence). The CDR3 loop spans 15 amino acids. The V end lost 5 bases, the J end lost 10 bases, and 21 bases lay between the germline ends. The CDR3 loop reads CASSGRAPNRRTIYF. CDR3 DNA: TGTGCCAGCAGCGGCCGGGCCCCAAATAGGAGAACCATATATTTT.

Comment on this clone: At the DNA level, this CDR3 is encoded by other sequences in the same sample as well. This rearrangement joins TRBV19 to TRBJ2-7; D possibly corresponds to TRBD1 (5 bases). This CDR3 has 16 residues. Deletions cut 5 bases from V and 1 base from J, with 18 bases between. Germline-derived CDR1 and CDR2 are LNHDA and SQIVND (reference sequence). CDR3 DNA: TGTGCCAGTAGTCATCAAGACAGCAAGGGTTCCTACGAGCAGTACTTC. Its protein product is CASSHQDSKGSYEQYF.